The rows below give T cell receptor beta chains drawn from one sample of a study of blood T cell repertoires in COVID-19. Sequencing used immunoSEQ multiplex PCR; TCRdb keeps in-frame clones, though not all of them. The top ten clones hold 9.5% to 13% of a sample with about 180,000 clones, over 75% of them seen once. Sequencing was performed on peripheral blood. Receptors originate from a human donor with active or convalescent COVID-19. The donor label of this sample is uncertain. Both conserved end residues are part of each CDR3. Fields, in order: D gene, V gene, J gene, clone size, CDR3 protein, CDR3 DNA. D genes are given only for firm matches. Clone size, where shown, is once, few, many, or a class for clones that have expanded.

d_gene: TRBD1; v_gene: TRBV5-3; j_gene: TRBJ1-1; abundance: .; CDR3aa: CARSILTGGDTEAFF; CDR3nt: TGTGCCAGAAGCATACTGACAGGGGGGGACACTGAAGCTTTCTTT
d_gene: TRBD1; v_gene: TRBV30; j_gene: TRBJ2-6; abundance: .; CDR3aa: CAWMDRGTGANVLTF; CDR3nt: TGTGCCTGGATGGACAGGGGAACCGGGGCCAACGTCCTGACTTTC
d_gene: TRBD2; v_gene: TRBV5-1; j_gene: TRBJ2-1; abundance: .; CDR3aa: CASSSETSGRIHEQFF; CDR3nt: TGCGCCAGCAGCTCAGAGACTAGCGGGAGGATCCATGAGCAGTTCTTC
d_gene: .; v_gene: TRBV6-5; j_gene: TRBJ1-4; abundance: .; CDR3aa: CASRPGGATNEKLFF; CDR3nt: TGTGCCAGCAGACCGGGGGGGGCAACTAATGAAAAACTGTTTTTT
d_gene: .; v_gene: TRBV28; j_gene: TRBJ1-1; abundance: .; CDR3aa: CASSLIPQGGAEAFF; CDR3nt: TGTGCCAGCAGTTTAATTCCCCAGGGAGGGGCTGAAGCTTTCTTT
d_gene: TRBD1; v_gene: TRBV5-1; j_gene: TRBJ1-4; abundance: .; CDR3aa: CASSLGLGTDNEKLFF; CDR3nt: TGCGCCAGCAGCTTGGGACTCGGGACAGATAATGAAAAACTGTTTTTT
d_gene: TRBD2; v_gene: TRBV5-4; j_gene: TRBJ2-7; abundance: .; CDR3aa: CASSFGGGSRSSYEQYF; CDR3nt: TGTGCCAGCAGCTTTGGGGGGGGATCACGGAGCTCCTACGAGCAGTACTTC
d_gene: TRBD2; v_gene: TRBV5-5; j_gene: TRBJ2-3; abundance: few; CDR3aa: CASSLVLREVDTQYF; CDR3nt: TGTGCCAGCAGCTTGGTGCTACGGGAGGTAGATACGCAGTATTTT
d_gene: .; v_gene: TRBV5-1; j_gene: TRBJ2-7; abundance: .; CDR3aa: CASSLALLSYEQYF; CDR3nt: TGCGCCAGCAGCTTGGCTCTCCTCTCCTACGAGCAGTACTTC
d_gene: TRBD2; v_gene: TRBV4-1; j_gene: TRBJ2-7; abundance: .; CDR3aa: CASSPGLAGGYEQYF; CDR3nt: TGCGCCAGCAGCCCGGGACTAGCGGGAGGTTACGAGCAGTACTTC
d_gene: TRBD2; v_gene: TRBV4-3; j_gene: TRBJ2-7; abundance: .; CDR3aa: CASSERGGLYEQYF; CDR3nt: TGCGCCAGCAGCGAGCGGGGGGGCCTATACGAGCAGTACTTC
d_gene: .; v_gene: TRBV7-9; j_gene: TRBJ2-7; abundance: .; CDR3aa: CASSLSSEGPSEQYF; CDR3nt: TGTGCCAGCAGCTTATCCTCGGAGGGACCTAGCGAGCAGTACTTC
d_gene: TRBD1; v_gene: TRBV29-1; j_gene: TRBJ1-1; abundance: .; CDR3aa: CSVWGQLNTEAFF; CDR3nt: TGCAGCGTGTGGGGACAGTTGAACACTGAAGCTTTCTTT
d_gene: TRBD2; v_gene: TRBV27; j_gene: TRBJ2-7; abundance: .; CDR3aa: CASSGGDPSYEQYF; CDR3nt: TGTGCCAGCTCGGGGGGAGACCCCAGTTACGAGCAGTACTTC
d_gene: TRBD2; v_gene: TRBV9; j_gene: TRBJ2-3; abundance: .; CDR3aa: CASSVGASGASTDTQYF; CDR3nt: TGTGCCAGCAGCGTAGGGGCTAGCGGGGCTAGCACAGATACGCAGTATTTT
d_gene: .; v_gene: TRBV6-5; j_gene: TRBJ1-5; abundance: .; CDR3aa: CASSSLNQPQHF; CDR3nt: TGTGCCAGCAGTTCCCTAAATCAGCCCCAGCATTTT
d_gene: TRBD1; v_gene: TRBV19; j_gene: TRBJ2-7; abundance: .; CDR3aa: CASSTSGQGTYEQYF; CDR3nt: TGTGCCAGTAGTACATCAGGACAGGGGACCTACGAGCAGTACTTC
d_gene: .; v_gene: TRBV7-9; j_gene: TRBJ2-2; abundance: .; CDR3aa: CASSLRAGELFF; CDR3nt: TGTGCCAGCAGCTTACGAGCCGGGGAGCTGTTTTTT
d_gene: .; v_gene: TRBV29-1; j_gene: TRBJ2-2; abundance: .; CDR3aa: CSVDGASRELFF; CDR3nt: TGCAGCGTTGATGGGGCGTCGAGAGAGCTGTTTTTT
d_gene: TRBD2; v_gene: TRBV4-2; j_gene: TRBJ2-3; abundance: once; CDR3aa: CASSLPGGAPTDTQYF; CDR3nt: TGTGCCAGCAGCCTCCCGGGAGGGGCGCCCACAGATACGCAGTATTTT
d_gene: TRBD1; v_gene: TRBV5-3; j_gene: TRBJ2-4; abundance: .; CDR3aa: CARSPGGLKNIQYF; CDR3nt: TGTGCCAGAAGCCCAGGGGGCCTCAAAAACATTCAGTACTTC
d_gene: TRBD2; v_gene: TRBV10-3; j_gene: TRBJ2-7; abundance: .; CDR3aa: CAISEPGAGVSGGYEQYF; CDR3nt: TGTGCCATCAGTGAACCGGGGGCAGGCGTTAGCGGGGGCTACGAGCAGTACTTC
d_gene: .; v_gene: TRBV10-1; j_gene: TRBJ2-5; abundance: few; CDR3aa: CASSEGGTGETQYF; CDR3nt: TGCGCCAGCAGTGAGGGCGGGACCGGGGAGACCCAGTACTTC
d_gene: .; v_gene: TRBV19; j_gene: TRBJ1-2; abundance: .; CDR3aa: CASSRREANYGYTF; CDR3nt: TGTGCCAGTAGTCGGCGGGAAGCTAACTATGGCTACACCTTC
d_gene: .; v_gene: TRBV24-1; j_gene: TRBJ1-4; abundance: .; CDR3aa: CATSDPTGSGEKLFF; CDR3nt: TGTGCCACCAGTGATCCTACAGGGTCAGGGGAAAAACTGTTTTTT
d_gene: .; v_gene: TRBV6-5; j_gene: TRBJ1-3; abundance: .; CDR3aa: CASSDSWTGTYF; CDR3nt: TGTGCCAGCAGTGACTCCTGGACTGGCACATATTTT
d_gene: .; v_gene: TRBV28; j_gene: TRBJ1-2; abundance: .; CDR3aa: CASRLGGGYGYTF; CDR3nt: TGTGCCAGCAGGTTAGGGGGAGGCTATGGCTACACCTTC
d_gene: .; v_gene: TRBV14; j_gene: TRBJ1-1; abundance: .; CDR3aa: CASSTWRGELTEAFF; CDR3nt: TGTGCCAGCAGCACTTGGCGCGGGGAGCTGACTGAAGCTTTCTTT
d_gene: TRBD1; v_gene: TRBV18; j_gene: TRBJ2-7; abundance: once; CDR3aa: CASSPRGQASSYEQYF; CDR3nt: TGTGCCAGCTCACCAAGGGGGCAGGCGAGCTCCTACGAGCAGTACTTC
d_gene: .; v_gene: TRBV10-3; j_gene: TRBJ1-6; abundance: .; CDR3aa: CAISRTETSSYNSPLHF; CDR3nt: TGTGCCATCAGTCGGACAGAGACGAGCTCCTATAATTCACCCCTCCACTTT
d_gene: TRBD1; v_gene: TRBV10-3; j_gene: TRBJ2-5; abundance: .; CDR3aa: CATLPRDRGRETQYF; CDR3nt: TGTGCCACCCTCCCCCGGGACAGGGGAAGGGAGACCCAGTACTTC
d_gene: TRBD2; v_gene: TRBV5-4; j_gene: TRBJ2-3; abundance: once; CDR3aa: CASNLRTSPTDTQYF; CDR3nt: TGTGCCAGCAACCTGCGGACTAGCCCCACAGATACGCAGTATTTT
d_gene: .; v_gene: TRBV13; j_gene: TRBJ2-7; abundance: .; CDR3aa: CASSHRGAPQYF; CDR3nt: TGTGCCAGCAGCCATCGCGGGGCCCCCCAGTACTTC
d_gene: .; v_gene: TRBV30; j_gene: TRBJ2-7; abundance: .; CDR3aa: CAWTRGSGREQYF; CDR3nt: TGTGCCTGGACCCGCGGGTCCGGACGCGAGCAGTACTTC
d_gene: .; v_gene: TRBV6-1; j_gene: TRBJ2-7; abundance: once; CDR3aa: CASSETSITYEQYF; CDR3nt: TGTGCCAGCAGTGAGACATCGATCACCTACGAGCAGTACTTC
d_gene: .; v_gene: TRBV5-6; j_gene: TRBJ2-5; abundance: .; CDR3aa: CASSLDLGKETQYF; CDR3nt: TGTGCCAGCAGCTTGGATCTCGGTAAAGAGACCCAGTACTTC
d_gene: TRBD1; v_gene: TRBV29-1; j_gene: TRBJ2-2; abundance: .; CDR3aa: CSVDKDREGITGELFF; CDR3nt: TGCAGCGTTGATAAAGACAGGGAAGGTATCACCGGGGAGCTGTTTTTT
d_gene: .; v_gene: TRBV5-1; j_gene: TRBJ2-7; abundance: .; CDR3aa: CASSSEGSYEQYF; CDR3nt: TGCGCCAGCAGCTCGGAGGGGAGCTACGAGCAGTACTTC
d_gene: .; v_gene: TRBV2; j_gene: TRBJ2-6; abundance: .; CDR3aa: CASSVKAFNVLTF; CDR3nt: TGTGCCAGCAGCGTTAAAGCCTTCAACGTCCTGACTTTC
d_gene: .; v_gene: TRBV21-1; j_gene: TRBJ2-2; abundance: .; CDR3aa: CASSAMGELFF; CDR3nt: TGTGCCAGCAGCGCGATGGGGGAGCTGTTTTTT
d_gene: TRBD1; v_gene: TRBV2; j_gene: TRBJ1-2; abundance: .; CDR3aa: CASSVWGQDGNYGYTF; CDR3nt: TGTGCCAGCAGTGTTTGGGGACAGGATGGCAACTATGGCTACACCTTC
d_gene: .; v_gene: TRBV20-1; j_gene: TRBJ1-2; abundance: .; CDR3aa: CSAKTDGYTF; CDR3nt: TGCAGTGCTAAGACAGATGGCTACACCTTC
d_gene: .; v_gene: TRBV7-6; j_gene: TRBJ1-1; abundance: .; CDR3aa: CASSLGQSGNTEAFF; CDR3nt: TGTGCCAGCAGCTTAGGACAGTCGGGGAACACTGAAGCTTTCTTT
d_gene: TRBD2; v_gene: TRBV24-1; j_gene: TRBJ2-4; abundance: .; CDR3aa: CATSDADGGGNIQYF; CDR3nt: TGTGCCACCAGTGACGCGGACGGGGGGGGAAACATTCAGTACTTC
d_gene: TRBD1; v_gene: TRBV12-3/TRBV12-4; j_gene: TRBJ2-7; abundance: .; CDR3aa: CASSSTGDEQYF; CDR3nt: TGTGCCAGCAGTTCGACAGGGGACGAGCAGTACTTC
d_gene: TRBD2; v_gene: TRBV7-9; j_gene: TRBJ2-3; abundance: .; CDR3aa: CASSLASGGADTQYF; CDR3nt: TGTGCCAGCAGCTTAGCTAGCGGGGGGGCAGATACGCAGTATTTT
d_gene: .; v_gene: TRBV4-1; j_gene: TRBJ2-1; abundance: .; CDR3aa: CASSQDGAAPYNEQFF; CDR3nt: TGCGCCAGCAGCCAAGATGGGGCAGCACCCTACAATGAGCAGTTCTTC
d_gene: .; v_gene: TRBV11-3; j_gene: TRBJ2-1; abundance: .; CDR3aa: CASSLGGKYNEQFF; CDR3nt: TGTGCCAGCAGCTTAGGAGGGAAATACAATGAGCAGTTCTTC
d_gene: TRBD1; v_gene: TRBV5-1; j_gene: TRBJ1-2; abundance: .; CDR3aa: CASSLDQGGGYTF; CDR3nt: TGCGCCAGCAGCTTGGACCAGGGGGGTGGCTACACCTTC
d_gene: .; v_gene: TRBV7-9; j_gene: TRBJ2-5; abundance: .; CDR3aa: CASSPPRETQYF; CDR3nt: TGTGCCAGCAGCCCACCGCGGGAGACCCAGTACTTC
d_gene: .; v_gene: TRBV7-2; j_gene: TRBJ1-6; abundance: .; CDR3aa: CASSFQQGYNSPLHF; CDR3nt: TGTGCCAGCAGCTTCCAGCAGGGCTATAATTCACCCCTCCACTTT
d_gene: TRBD1; v_gene: TRBV9; j_gene: TRBJ2-6; abundance: .; CDR3aa: CASSFPGTGGSGANVLTF; CDR3nt: TGTGCCAGCAGCTTCCCCGGGACAGGGGGCTCTGGGGCCAACGTCCTGACTTTC
d_gene: TRBD1; v_gene: TRBV5-4; j_gene: TRBJ1-2; abundance: .; CDR3aa: CASTIRQGSGYGYTF; CDR3nt: TGTGCCAGCACTATACGACAGGGTTCCGGCTATGGCTACACCTTC
d_gene: TRBD2; v_gene: TRBV7-8; j_gene: TRBJ2-1; abundance: .; CDR3aa: CASSLLAGYYNEQFF; CDR3nt: TGTGCCAGCAGCCTACTAGCGGGATATTACAATGAGCAGTTCTTC
d_gene: TRBD1; v_gene: TRBV3-1/TRBV3-2; j_gene: TRBJ2-3; abundance: few; CDR3aa: CASSCPRGPDTQYF; CDR3nt: TGTGCCAGCAGCTGCCCCAGGGGGCCAGATACGCAGTATTTT
d_gene: TRBD1; v_gene: TRBV19; j_gene: TRBJ2-3; abundance: .; CDR3aa: CASSEGQGLDTQYF; CDR3nt: TGTGCCAGTAGTGAGGGACAGGGATTAGATACGCAGTATTTT